The clone carrying this T cell receptor beta chain was detected once. Its antigen is as yet unknown. Assay: immunoSEQ multiplex PCR; the TCRdb copy retains only in-frame clones and omits some. The sample contains 170,000 or so clones, 85% of which appear only once. The sample belongs to a study of cytomegalovirus exposure and HLA in healthy donors. Study-wide context: The 120 validation repertoires used the same platform as the 550 to 700 first-cohort repertoires (as reported by a later analysis). Regarding the study as a whole: There were some public TCRs occurring in many donors, but most TCR sequences were rare.

The donors were part of the roughly 120-subject validation cohort, which stood apart from the approximately 640-subject first cohort. Per the germline V gene, CDR1 is MGHRA and CDR2 is YSYEKL. V was pared by 1 base and J by 5 bases, with 1 base of the junction left unmatched. The CDR3 extends over 13 amino acids. Sample: PBMCs. V usage is TRBV4-1 and J usage is TRBJ2-5; TRBD1 agrees at 7 bases. The receptor comes from a man aged 18 to 29 in good health and CMV-seropositive. The CDR3 loop reads CASSQGQGETQYF. DNA for the CDR3: TGCGCCAGCAGCCAAGGACAGGGCGAGACCCAGTACTTC.